Included here is one T cell receptor (beta chain) sequence, with context. Authors' processing steps: How many nucleated cells were present was estimated from reference gene primer amplification. TCRdb keeps only in-frame clones here, not all; method: immunoSEQ multiplex PCR. The V and J calls and clone size come from that table; D and trimming were worked out from the DNA. The data contain 250,000 or so clones, around 86% of them singletons. The germline V and J ends were trimmed by 0 bases and 9 bases, with 10 bases remaining between them. CDR1 and CDR2 from the germline V gene are SGDLS and YYNGEE. The CDR3 contains 14 residues. The data originate from a study of blood T cell repertoires in COVID-19. Turning to the study itself: Acute-phase and convalescent COVID-19 samples originated in the United States, Italy and Spain. T cells, B-cell-depleted T cells, or PBMCs provided the cDNA or gDNA that served as material.

The chain recombines TRBV9 with TRBJ1-6; TRBD1 might be the D (5 bases). Source material: peripheral blood. The TCR comes from a woman aged 65 to 85 with active or convalescent COVID-19. DNA for the CDR3: TGTGCCAGCAGCGTAGCTCAGGGTGGTTCACCCCTCCACTTT. Residues: CASSVAQGGSPLHF. Using reference TRBV9 and TRBJ1-6 for the parts outside the CDR3, the full variable domain is DSGVTQTPKHLITATGQRVTLRCSPRSGDLSVYWYQQSLDQGLQFLIQYYNGEERAKGNILERFSAQQFPDLHSELNLSSLELGDSALYFCASSVAQGGSPLHFGNGTRLTVT.